Listed below are T cell receptor beta chains from one sample, sequenced in a study of control samples from healthy donors and cancer patients. Clones were read by immunoSEQ multiplex PCR, and TCRdb kept only the in-frame ones, dropping some. The table includes over 85,000 clones, around 85% detected once. What was sequenced was PBMCs. Receptors originate from a man in his 70s with lung cancer. CDR3s include the opening cysteine and the closing phenylalanine or tryptophan. A D gene is named only where the DNA matches it firmly. Clone size appears in some rows only: once, few, many, or a class for an expanded clone.

v_gene,d_gene,j_gene,abundance,CDR3nt,CDR3aa
TRBV5-5,-,TRBJ1-4,-,TGTGCCAGCAGCTTGGATAGTAATGAAAAACTGTTTTTT,CASSLDSNEKLFF
TRBV5-5,-,TRBJ2-7,once,TGTGCCAGCAGCTTAACGGGTGGGGGCACCTACGAGCAGTACTTC,CASSLTGGGTYEQYF
TRBV6-6,-,TRBJ1-5,-,TGTGCCAGCAGTCCCGACAGTAGCAATCAGCCCCAGCATTTT,CASSPDSSNQPQHF
TRBV3-1/TRBV3-2,-,TRBJ2-5,-,TGTGCCAGCAGCCCACCTTACAACTTCCAAGAGACCCAGTACTTC,CASSPPYNFQETQYF
TRBV6-5,-,TRBJ2-7,-,TGTGCCAGCAGCCAATACGAGCAGTACTTC,CASSQYEQYF
TRBV2,TRBD2,TRBJ2-1,-,TGTGCCAGCAGTGCTTCCGGGGGGGCAGGGTACAATGAGCAGTTCTTC,CASSASGGAGYNEQFF
TRBV7-9,-,TRBJ2-7,-,TGTGCCAGCAGCTCCCCCTCGGCAGGCTATAGCTCCTACGAGCAGTACTTC,CASSSPSAGYSSYEQYF
TRBV30,TRBD1,TRBJ2-7,-,TGTGCCTGGAGTGTACAGGGGGACGAGCAGTACTTC,CAWSVQGDEQYF
TRBV5-4,-,TRBJ1-1,-,TGTGCCAGCAGCTTTCCGGGAAACACTGAAGCTTTCTTT,CASSFPGNTEAFF
TRBV6-6,TRBD1,TRBJ2-7,-,TGTGCCACCAGGCCGGGACAGGGGATCGCCGAGCAGTACTTC,CATRPGQGIAEQYF
TRBV30,-,TRBJ1-2,once,TGTGCCTCTGGGGTGGTTGGCTACACCTTC,CASGVVGYTF
TRBV7-7,TRBD1,TRBJ1-4,-,TGTGCCAGCAGCCCCCAACAGGGGTTTGCAACTAATGAAAAACTGTTTTTT,CASSPQQGFATNEKLFF
TRBV6-5,TRBD2,TRBJ2-3,-,TGTGCCAGCTCTAGCGGGGGACGGTCAGATACGCAGTATTTT,CASSSGGRSDTQYF
TRBV6-6,-,TRBJ2-2,-,TGTGCCAGCAGTTACCTCCAGGGCCTGAGTGGGGAGCTGTTTTTT,CASSYLQGLSGELFF
TRBV6-5,-,TRBJ2-7,-,TGTGCCAGCAGTTACTCGACGGGCCCTCAGTACTTC,CASSYSTGPQYF
TRBV6-1,-,TRBJ2-7,-,TGTGCCAGCAGCCAGGGACTCTCATCCTACGAGCAGTACTTC,CASSQGLSSYEQYF
TRBV6-5,-,TRBJ1-2,-,TGTGCCAGCAGTCGGTCCACCAGGGACTATGGCTACACCTTC,CASSRSTRDYGYTF
TRBV19,-,TRBJ1-4,-,TGTGCCAGTAGTACCGGGACTCTAAAACTGTTTTTT,CASSTGTLKLFF
TRBV29-1,TRBD1,TRBJ1-1,once,TGCAGCGTTGAAAAGGGACAGGGAATGAACACTGAAGCTTTCTTT,CSVEKGQGMNTEAFF
TRBV6-4,-,TRBJ1-5,-,TGTGCCAGCAGCAGGACACGAAGTTTACTTATGTCCCAGCATTTT,CASSRTRSLLMSQHF
TRBV7-9,TRBD2,TRBJ2-2,-,TGTGCCAGCAGCCCTACCACGCTAGCGGGGGGGCACACCGGGGAGCTGTTTTTT,CASSPTTLAGGHTGELFF
TRBV11-3,TRBD1,TRBJ2-2,-,TGTGCCAGCACCACAAAGACCGGGACAGGACCGACCGGGGAGCTGTTTTTT,CASTTKTGTGPTGELFF
TRBV7-7,-,TRBJ1-2,-,TGTGCTAGCAGCTTATTAGGGGGTGATGGCTACACCTTC,CASSLLGGDGYTF
TRBV7-9,-,TRBJ2-2,-,TGTGCTCCTTCCCCCCGTCAGAACACCGGGGAGCTGTTTTTT,CAPSPRQNTGELFF
TRBV28,-,TRBJ1-2,-,TGTGCCAGCAGTTTGTTAGGGCTTGGCTACACCTTC,CASSLLGLGYTF
TRBV6-5,TRBD2,TRBJ2-5,-,TGTGCCAGCAGGAAGCGGGGCTCCTTGGGGGAGACCCAGTACTTC,CASRKRGSLGETQYF
TRBV3-1/TRBV3-2,-,TRBJ2-2,-,TGTGCCAGCAGCCAAGACCCCTTAGCGGCGAACACCGGGGAGCTGTTTTTT,CASSQDPLAANTGELFF
TRBV2,-,TRBJ2-5,-,TGTGCGAGCGGGTTGAGTAGAGCAGCCGGCGGGGAGACCCAGTACTTC,CASGLSRAAGGETQYF
TRBV19,-,TRBJ1-6,-,TGTGCCAGTAGTACCACAGGGAATAATTCACCCCTCCACTTT,CASSTTGNNSPLHF